Sequencing of this TCR beta chain was carried out in a study of cytomegalovirus exposure and HLA in healthy donors. Regarding the study as a whole: Rarity marked most TCR sequences, yet some public TCRs occurred in many donors. Sequencing likely caused a cluster of highly shared sequence variants. TCR beta V- and J-gene trimming, according to a later analysis, was linked to a missense DCLRE1C variant.

The PCR used 60 Vbeta and 13 Jbeta primers. Authors' methods: Later analysis identified roughly 84 million unique TCR beta chains, about 10 million shared. Measured with immunoSEQ multiplex PCR; TCRdb has only the in-frame clones, and not every one. The DNA was the basis for D and trimming; V, J and clone size are from that table. The table has roughly 180,000 clones, roughly 82% seen once. From germline, CDR1 is PRHDT and CDR2 FYEKMQ (reference sequence). The CDR3 is 13 residues long. Trimming shortened V by 1 base and J by 8 bases, and 11 bases separated the two germline ends. In its sample, this clone was seen a few times. Its target is unknown.

The origin of this receptor is a girl aged 2 to 9 in good health and CMV-seropositive. V usage is TRBV13 and J usage is TRBJ1-1; no definite D call. Sequencing was performed on PBMCs. CDR3 bases: TGTGCCAGCAGCTTAGTCGCAGGAACGGAAGCTTTCTTT. It translates to CASSLVAGTEAFF.